This is a list of T cell receptor beta chains from one sample in a study of cytomegalovirus exposure and HLA in healthy donors. This table comes from immunoSEQ multiplex PCR, and its TCRdb copy is limited to in-frame clones, with some not included. The sample lists under 200,000 clones, about 90% occurring once. Sequenced: PBMCs. These receptors were taken from a woman between 18 and 29 years old in good health and CMV-seropositive. The CDR3 runs from the conserved cysteine through the conserved F or W. A D gene is named only where the DNA matches it firmly.

>TRBJ2-5|-|13|TRBV18
CASSPTEVETQYF
TGTGCCAGCTCACCCACCGAGGTGGAGACCCAGTACTTC
>TRBJ2-7|-|14|TRBV6-5
CASSYSNGLYEQYF
TGTGCCAGCAGTTACTCGAACGGTCTCTACGAGCAGTACTTC
>TRBJ2-2|TRBD1|16|TRBV4-1
CASSRPGQGRRGELFF
TGCGCCAGCAGCCGCCCGGGACAGGGGCGCCGAGGGGAGCTGTTTTTT
>TRBJ2-7|TRBD1|15|TRBV2
CASSEAGQGLHEQYF
TGTGCCAGCAGTGAAGCTGGACAGGGATTACACGAGCAGTACTTC
>TRBJ1-1|-|13|TRBV25-1
CASSESGRTEAFF
TGTGCCAGCAGTGAGTCAGGGCGAACTGAAGCTTTCTTT
>TRBJ2-3|-|15|TRBV7-9
CASSLLDHRVDTQYF
TGTGCCAGCAGCTTACTCGACCACAGGGTCGATACGCAGTATTTT
>TRBJ2-5|TRBD1|16|TRBV12-5
CASGLDPDRGQETQYF
TGTGCTAGTGGTTTGGACCCCGACAGGGGTCAAGAGACCCAGTACTTC
>TRBJ2-3|TRBD2|12|TRBV2
CASGGVPDTQYF
TGTGCCAGCGGGGGGGTCCCAGATACGCAGTATTTT
>TRBJ2-1|TRBD2|18|TRBV29-1
CSVEGLASGSDRGNEQFF
TGCAGCGTTGAGGGTTTGGCTAGCGGGAGTGACCGGGGAAATGAGCAGTTCTTC
>TRBJ2-3|-|14|TRBV5-1
CASSLGLNTDTQYF
TGCGCCAGCAGCTTGGGGCTGAACACAGATACGCAGTATTTT